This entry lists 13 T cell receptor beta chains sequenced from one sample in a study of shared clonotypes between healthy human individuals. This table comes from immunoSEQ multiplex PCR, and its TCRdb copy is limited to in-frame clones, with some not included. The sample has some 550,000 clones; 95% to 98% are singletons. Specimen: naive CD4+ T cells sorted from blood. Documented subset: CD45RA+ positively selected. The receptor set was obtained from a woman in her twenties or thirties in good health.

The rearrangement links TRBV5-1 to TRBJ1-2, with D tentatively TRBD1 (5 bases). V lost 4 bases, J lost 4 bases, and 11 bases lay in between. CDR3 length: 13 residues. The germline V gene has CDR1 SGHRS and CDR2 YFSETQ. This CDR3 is CASSPDSIYGYTF. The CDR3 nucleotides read TGCGCCAGCAGCCCTGACAGTATCTATGGCTACACCTTC.

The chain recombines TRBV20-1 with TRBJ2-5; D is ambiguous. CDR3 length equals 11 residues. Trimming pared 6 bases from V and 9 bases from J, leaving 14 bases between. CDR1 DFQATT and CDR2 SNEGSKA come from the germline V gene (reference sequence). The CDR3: CSAPEPKSQYF. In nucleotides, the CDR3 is TGCAGTGCCCCCGAGCCGAAGTCCCAGTACTTC.

CDR3 region: CSVGGQVLQETQYF. The DNA of the CDR3 is TGCAGCGTTGGGGGGCAGGTACTTCAGGAGACCCAGTACTTC. The V gene is TRBV29-1, the J gene TRBJ2-5; tentative D call: TRBD1 (6 bases). The germline V gene encodes CDR1 SQVTM and CDR2 ANQGSEA. The CDR3 loop spans 14 amino acids. Trimming took 4 bases from V and 5 from J, leaving 17 bases between them.

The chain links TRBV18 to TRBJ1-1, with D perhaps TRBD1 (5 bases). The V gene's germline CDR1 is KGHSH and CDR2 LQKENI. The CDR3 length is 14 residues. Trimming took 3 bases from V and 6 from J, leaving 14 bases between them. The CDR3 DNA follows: TGTGCCAGCTCACCGGGTTTTGGGGCCGCTGAAGCTTTCTTT. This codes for CASSPGFGAAEAFF.

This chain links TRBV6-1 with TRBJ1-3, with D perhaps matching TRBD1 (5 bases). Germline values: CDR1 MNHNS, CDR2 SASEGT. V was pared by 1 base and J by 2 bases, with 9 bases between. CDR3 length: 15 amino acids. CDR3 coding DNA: TGTGCCAGCAGTGAAGTCGGGGACCCTGGAAACACCATATATTTT. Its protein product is CASSEVGDPGNTIYF.

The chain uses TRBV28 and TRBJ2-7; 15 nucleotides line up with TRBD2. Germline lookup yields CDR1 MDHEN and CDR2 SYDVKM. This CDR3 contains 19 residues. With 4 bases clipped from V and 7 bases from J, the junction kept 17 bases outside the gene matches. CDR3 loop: CASSSPGLAGGGVGGEQYF. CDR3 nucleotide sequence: TGTGCCAGCAGTTCCCCGGGACTAGCGGGAGGTGGGGTCGGAGGGGAGCAGTACTTC.

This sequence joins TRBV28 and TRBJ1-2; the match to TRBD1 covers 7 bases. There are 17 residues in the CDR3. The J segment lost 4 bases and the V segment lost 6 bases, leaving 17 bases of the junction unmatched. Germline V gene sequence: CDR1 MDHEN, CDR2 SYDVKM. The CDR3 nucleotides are TGTGCCAGCAGCCCTCCGGGACAGATCATTAACTCCTATGGCTACACCTTC. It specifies CASSPPGQIINSYGYTF.

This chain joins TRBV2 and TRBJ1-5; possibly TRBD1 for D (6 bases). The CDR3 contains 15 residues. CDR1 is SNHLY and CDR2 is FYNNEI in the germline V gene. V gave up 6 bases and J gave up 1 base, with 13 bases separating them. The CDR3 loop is CASSEQGGSNQPQHF. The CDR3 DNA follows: TGTGCCAGCAGCGAACAGGGTGGGAGCAATCAGCCCCAGCATTTT.

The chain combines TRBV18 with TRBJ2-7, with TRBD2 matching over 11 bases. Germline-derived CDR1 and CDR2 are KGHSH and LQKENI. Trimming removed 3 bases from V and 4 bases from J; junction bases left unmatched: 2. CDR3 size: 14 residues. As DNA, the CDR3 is TGTGCCAGCTCACCGGGGACTAGCGGATACGAGCAGTACTTC. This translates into CASSPGTSGYEQYF.

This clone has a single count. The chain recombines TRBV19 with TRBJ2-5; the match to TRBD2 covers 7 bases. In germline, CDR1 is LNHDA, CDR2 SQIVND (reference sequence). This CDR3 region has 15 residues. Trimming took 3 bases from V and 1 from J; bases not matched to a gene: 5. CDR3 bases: TGTGCCAGTAGTATCCAGCGGGACCTCCAAGAGACCCAGTACTTC. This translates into CASSIQRDLQETQYF.

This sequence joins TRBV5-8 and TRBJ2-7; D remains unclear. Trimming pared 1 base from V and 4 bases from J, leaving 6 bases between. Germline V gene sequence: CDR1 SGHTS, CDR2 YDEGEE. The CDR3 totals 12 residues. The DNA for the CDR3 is TGTGCCAGCAGCTTGCCCGAATACGAGCAGTACTTC. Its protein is CASSLPEYEQYF.

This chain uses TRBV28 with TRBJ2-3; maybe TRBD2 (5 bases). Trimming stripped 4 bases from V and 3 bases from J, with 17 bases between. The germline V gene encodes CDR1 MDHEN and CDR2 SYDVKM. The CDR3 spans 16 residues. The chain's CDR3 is CASSSLLRGRTDTQYF. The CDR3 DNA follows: TGTGCCAGCAGTTCCTTATTAAGAGGGAGAACAGATACGCAGTATTTT.

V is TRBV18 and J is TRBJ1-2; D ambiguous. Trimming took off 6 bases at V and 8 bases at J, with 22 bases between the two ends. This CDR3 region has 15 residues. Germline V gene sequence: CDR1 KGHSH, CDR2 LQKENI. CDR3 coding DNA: TGTGCCAGCTCTCCCTCAGCAGCCGTCTCTTCGGGCTACACCTTC. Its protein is CASSPSAAVSSGYTF.